Listed here are 23 T cell receptor beta chains from one sample, sequenced in a study of Graves' ophthalmopathy and Graves' hyperthyroidism. The study amplified TCR beta CDR3 regions using RNA transcripts. In the first round, RT-PCR was carried out with HTBI primers, and a multiplex PCR formed the second round. TCRdb reprocessed the multiplex PCR reads with MiXCR, giving one entry per CDR3 protein. This table has 150,000 to 200,000 distinct CDR3 sequences, 35% to 50% appearing once. The sample consisted of peripheral blood. These receptors were taken from a man aged 25 to 45 with Graves' ophthalmopathy.

This sequence joins TRBV28 and TRBJ2-7, with a possible D match to TRBD1 (5 bases). CDR1 and CDR2 from the germline V gene are MDHEN and SYDVKM. This CDR3 is built from 15 residues. Trimming stripped 2 bases from V and 3 bases from J, with 14 bases between. The CDR3 region has the DNA TGTGCCAGCAGTTTAGGGGCCTTTACGGGCTACGAGCAGTACTTC. It codes for CASSLGAFTGYEQYF.

This clonotype was observed many times. This sequence joins TRBV19 and TRBJ2-7, with a possible D match to TRBD2 (5 bases). The CDR3 runs 18 residues. The V end lost 4 bases, the J end lost 6 bases, and 28 bases lay between the germline ends. The germline gives CDR1 LNHDA, CDR2 SQIVND (reference sequence). The CDR3 DNA reads as TGTGCCAGTAGTACCCTCCGGGGAAGGCTGAGAAGACAAGGCGAGCAGTACTTC. Protein product: CASSTLRGRLRRQGEQYF.

The J gene is TRBJ2-4, the V gene TRBV29-1; TRBD1 aligns across 11 bases. The J segment lost 8 bases and the V segment lost 8 bases, leaving 11 bases of the junction unmatched. Germline V gene sequence: CDR1 SQVTM, CDR2 ANQGSEA. CDR3 length equals 14 residues. CDR3: CSFNSGTGGDIQYF. CDR3 nucleotides: TGCAGCTTTAATTCCGGGACAGGGGGTGACATTCAGTACTTC.

CDR3 loop: CSAIPSGTSEVETQYF. As DNA, the CDR3 is TGCAGTGCTATACCTTCCGGGACTAGCGAGGTTGAGACCCAGTACTTC. This chain connects TRBV20-1 to TRBJ2-5; 10 bases fit TRBD2. V trimming: 4 bases; J trimming: 5 bases; junction bases outside the gene matches: 13. The CDR3 contains 16 residues. Per germline, CDR1 DFQATT and CDR2 SNEGSKA (reference sequence).

This clonotype was recorded only once. V gene TRBV15 combines with J gene TRBJ1-1, with no clear D. Trimming stripped 6 bases from V and 11 bases from J, with 7 bases between. Germline V gene data show CDR1 as LNHNV and CDR2 as YYDKDF (reference sequence). This CDR3 contains 9 residues. The CDR3 nucleotides are TGTGCCACCAGTGGACTGGCTTTCTTT. The encoded protein is CATSGLAFF.

The chain combines TRBV28 with TRBJ1-2, with a weak D call TRBD1 (5 bases). With 4 bases removed from V and 8 bases from J, the gap between germline ends came to 14 bases. CDR3 size: 13 residues. From germline, CDR1 is MDHEN and CDR2 SYDVKM. The CDR3 coding sequence is TGTGCCAGCAGTTCGGACATGATCGAGGGCTACACCTTC. This sequence encodes CASSSDMIEGYTF.

The chain couples TRBV6-4 to TRBJ2-2; D remains ambiguous. Germline CDR1 is MRHNA and CDR2 is SNTAGT. V lost 0 bases and J lost 2, with 4 bases in between. There are 14 residues in the CDR3. The CDR3 region is CASSDSSNTGELFF. The CDR3 DNA reads as TGTGCCAGCAGTGACTCGAGTAACACCGGGGAGCTGTTTTTT.

The V gene is TRBV6-1, the J gene TRBJ2-7, with 9 bases lining up with TRBD2. Per the germline V gene, CDR1 is MNHNS and CDR2 is SASEGT. The V segment lost 7 bases and the J segment 4 bases; nucleotides outside the gene matches: 5. The CDR3 totals 13 residues. The CDR3 DNA sequence: TGTGCCAGCAAACTAGCGGGTAAATACGAGCAGTACTTC. Translating gives CASKLAGKYEQYF.

The chain joins TRBV20-1 to TRBJ1-1, with a weak D call TRBD1 (6 bases). Per the germline V gene, CDR1 is DFQATT and CDR2 is SNEGSKA (reference sequence). The CDR3 consists of 13 residues. Trimming pared 0 bases from V and 3 bases from J, leaving 8 bases between. The CDR3 sequence: CSAREQGYTEAFF. The CDR3 DNA reads as TGCAGTGCTAGAGAGCAGGGGTACACTGAAGCTTTCTTT.

There are many counts of this clonotype. A junction boundary mismatches the germline segment, possibly from a read error. The gene calls are TRBV20-1 and TRBJ2-5; 8 bases are a match to TRBD2. This CDR3 has 14 residues. The germline gives CDR1 DFQATT, CDR2 SNEGSKA (reference sequence). CDR3 protein: CSARREREWETQYF. CDR3 coding DNA: TGCAGTGCTAGACGGGAGCGGGAGTGGGAGACTCAGTACTTC.

The table lists this clonotype with many counts. The V call is TRBV24-1, the J call TRBJ2-4; TRBD1 matches 10 bases. Germline assignment: CDR1 KGHDR and CDR2 SFDVKD. With 1 base clipped from V and 0 bases from J, the junction kept 5 bases outside the gene matches. The CDR3 runs to 18 residues. This chain's CDR3 is CATSDLGDRGRAKNIQYF. CDR3 DNA: TGTGCCACCAGTGATTTAGGGGACAGGGGTCGAGCCAAAAACATTCAGTACTTC.

This clonotype was seen at least ten times. The V call is TRBV6-2 or TRBV6-3, the J call TRBJ2-7, with a tentative D call TRBD1 (7 bases). The CDR3 runs to 18 residues. V was cut by 0 bases and J by 1 base, with 19 bases left in between. Germline assignment: CDR1 MNHEY and CDR2 SVGEGT. CDR3 sequence (DNA): TGTGCCAGCAGTTACTCGCCCGCGGGACAGACCCCATCCTACGAGCAGTACTTC. Amino acids: CASSYSPAGQTPSYEQYF.

This chain links TRBV28 with TRBJ1-2; 12 bases match TRBD1. CDR3 length: 14 residues. Trimming removed 5 bases from V and 5 bases from J; junction bases left unmatched: 3. CDR1 is MDHEN and CDR2 is SYDVKM in the germline V gene. CDR3 sequence: CASSGTGGEYGYTF. In DNA, the CDR3 is TGTGCCAGCAGTGGGACAGGGGGCGAGTATGGCTACACCTTC.

In this sample, this clonotype turned up many times. As DNA, the CDR3 is TGTGCCAGCAGCTTAGGGGGACAGGGAGCTTTCTTT. Encoded protein: CASSLGGQGAFF. This rearrangement joins TRBV7-9 to TRBJ1-1; 9 bases line up with TRBD1. The CDR3 consists of 12 residues. CDR1 is SEHNR, CDR2 FQNEAQ, per germline (reference sequence). Losses at the gene ends were 1 base for V and 10 bases for J; bases not matched to a gene: 1.

This clonotype is labeled medium-sized (0.01 to 0.1%). The CDR3 sequence is CASSYFGQPQHF. CDR3 in DNA: TGTGCCAGCAGTTACTTCGGTCAGCCCCAGCATTTT. This sequence joins TRBV6-2 or TRBV6-3 and TRBJ1-5; D remains unclear. Germline CDR1 MNHEY, CDR2 SVGEGT. CDR3 length: 12 amino acids. The V end was cut by 1 base, the J end by 6 bases, with 4 bases between.

This rearrangement joins TRBV6-5 to TRBJ2-7; D perhaps matches TRBD1 (6 bases). The CDR3 length is 14 residues. Germline CDR1 is MNHEY and CDR2 is SVGAGI. V lost 7 bases and J lost 2, with 15 bases in between. This chain's CDR3 is CASNWDTNAYEQYF. Here the CDR3 DNA reads TGTGCCAGCAATTGGGACACCAACGCCTACGAGCAGTACTTC.

V gene TRBV12-3 or TRBV12-4 combines with J gene TRBJ1-5, with a weak D call TRBD1 (5 bases). The V end lost 3 bases, the J end lost 2 bases, and 11 bases lay between the germline ends. CDR3 size: 15 residues. DNA of the CDR3: TGTGCCAGCAGTTTTAGTACACAGGGCAATCAGCCCCAGCATTTT. Amino acids: CASSFSTQGNQPQHF.

The chain links TRBV6-5 to TRBJ2-5, with TRBD2 matching 8 bases. Trimming cost V 0 bases and J 3 bases; bases outside gene matches: 3. The CDR3 runs to 15 residues. Per germline, CDR1 MNHEY and CDR2 SVGAGI. The CDR3: CASSYSALAEETQYF. The CDR3 DNA reads as TGTGCCAGCAGTTACTCGGCACTAGCGGAAGAGACCCAGTACTTC.

CDR3 amino acids: CSVGDSSGANVLTF. In DNA, the CDR3 is TGCAGCGTTGGAGACAGCTCTGGGGCCAACGTCCTGACTTTC. V gene TRBV29-1 combines with J gene TRBJ2-6; D is perhaps TRBD1 (5 bases). Germline CDR1 and CDR2: SQVTM and ANQGSEA. The CDR3 is made up of 14 amino acids. V gave up 4 bases and J gave up 0 bases, with 7 bases separating them.

This clonotype was counted many times. The chain carries TRBV11-2 and TRBJ2-7; 8 nucleotides line up with TRBD1. The length of the CDR3 is 13 residues. Trimming took 5 bases from V and 7 from J; bases not matched to a gene: 7. Germline V gene sequence: CDR1 SGHAT, CDR2 FQNNGV. The CDR3 sequence: CASSRTGPGEQYF. CDR3 DNA: TGTGCCAGCAGCCGGACAGGGCCAGGGGAGCAGTACTTC.

This clonotype came up many times. The chain combines TRBV12-3 or TRBV12-4 with TRBJ1-5; 7 positions agree with TRBD1. The CDR3 totals 14 residues. The V and J ends lost 4 bases and 3 bases, in that order; junction bases with no gene match: 3. The CDR3 nucleotides read TGTGCCAGCAGTTCGGGACAGTCCAATCAGCCCCAGCATTTT. Its protein is CASSSGQSNQPQHF.

This clonotype was recorded at least ten times. The chain combines TRBV30 with TRBJ2-7, with TRBD2 identical over 13 bases. The CDR3 loop spans 13 amino acids. V was clipped by 4 bases and J by 6 bases; unmatched bases: 3. Germline loops: CDR1 GTSNPN, CDR2 SVGIG (reference sequence). CDR3 region: CAWTGLAGLEQYF. The CDR3, as DNA: TGTGCCTGGACGGGACTAGCGGGACTCGAGCAGTACTTC. Drawing the rest from reference TRBV30 and TRBJ2-7, the complete variable domain is SQTIHQWPATLVQPVGSPLSLECTVEGTSNPNLYWYRQAAGRGLQLLFYSVGIGQISSEVPQNLSASRPQDRQFILSSKKLLLSDSGFYLCAWTGLAGLEQYFGPGTRLTVT.

The V call is TRBV6-1, the J call TRBJ2-7; D is perhaps TRBD2 (5 bases). The length of the CDR3 is 14 residues. V was shortened by 5 bases and J by 2 bases, with 13 bases between the two germline ends. Germline assignment: CDR1 MNHNS and CDR2 SASEGT. The CDR3 bases are TGTGCCAGCAGTCTAGCCCCCCGAACCTACGAGCAGTACTTC. This encodes CASSLAPRTYEQYF.